A single sample is the source of the 27 T cell receptor beta chains below, sequenced in a study of T cells in tuberculosis. Method: immunoSEQ multiplex PCR; TCRdb's copy keeps in-frame clones and lacks some. The top ten hold about 7.8% of the sample, which has some 30,000 clones, roughly 92% seen once. The specimen was PBMCs. The receptors here all came from a donor aged 10-35 years with latent tuberculosis or without tuberculosis infection. Some clones in this sample may be carry-over from other donors' samples.

This rearrangement joins TRBV28 to TRBJ1-5; D may be TRBD1 (5 bases). V lost 5 bases, J lost 8 bases, and 16 bases lay in between. CDR3 size: 14 residues. The germline V gene encodes CDR1 MDHEN and CDR2 SYDVKM. Here the CDR3 DNA reads TGTGCCAGCAGTGTGGGACTCGCGCATAAGCCCCAGCATTTT. It yields the protein CASSVGLAHKPQHF.

V and J are TRBV6-5 and TRBJ1-1, with TRBD1 identical over 7 bases. The CDR3 sequence is 14 residues long. Germline V gene data show CDR1 as MNHEY and CDR2 as SVGAGI. With V trimmed by 2 bases and J by 0 bases, 0 bases remained unmatched. The CDR3 coding sequence is TGTGCCAGCAGTTACGACAGGGTGAACACTGAAGCTTTCTTT. Protein sequence: CASSYDRVNTEAFF.

V usage is TRBV30 and J usage is TRBJ2-1; D is possibly TRBD2 (5 bases). The ends were cut back, 5 bases at V and 7 bases at J, with 9 bases in the middle. Germline CDR1 and CDR2: GTSNPN and SVGIG (reference sequence). The CDR3 runs 11 residues. The DNA of the CDR3 is TGTGCCTGGGAGAGGGTGAATGAGCAGTTCTTC. Its protein product is CAWERVNEQFF. Variable domain in full (rest from reference TRBV30 and TRBJ2-1): SQTIHQWPATLVQPVGSPLSLECTVEGTSNPNLYWYRQAAGRGLQLLFYSVGIGQISSEVPQNLSASRPQDRQFILSSKKLLLSDSGFYLCAWERVNEQFFGPGTRLTVL.

The chain combines TRBV5-4 with TRBJ1-1; no reliable D call. V lost 3 bases to trimming and J lost 1 base, with 7 bases between them. Germline V gene lookup returns CDR1 SGHNT and CDR2 YYREEE (reference sequence). This CDR3 has 13 residues. The CDR3 loop reads CASSSRENTEAFF. DNA for the CDR3: TGTGCCAGCAGCTCCCGGGAGAACACTGAAGCTTTCTTT.

The CDR3 reads CAIRLQGNTEAFF. The DNA for the CDR3 is TGTGCCATCAGATTGCAGGGGAACACTGAAGCTTTCTTT. The gene calls are TRBV10-3 and TRBJ1-1, with D maybe TRBD1 (5 bases). V lost 6 bases and J lost 1, with 9 bases in between. The CDR3 totals 13 residues. Germline assignment: CDR1 ENHRY and CDR2 SYGVKD.

The chain combines TRBV27 with TRBJ1-2; possible D gene TRBD1, 5 bases. There are 13 residues in the CDR3. Germline loops: CDR1 MNHEY, CDR2 SMNVEV (reference sequence). V shed 6 bases and J shed 0 bases, with 8 bases lying between them. Here the CDR3 reads CASSQGPNYGYTF. The CDR3 DNA follows: TGTGCCAGCAGCCAGGGTCCTAACTATGGCTACACCTTC.

The CDR3 spells CASSQTTGADGYTF. DNA for the CDR3: TGTGCCAGCAGCCAGACTACAGGGGCTGATGGCTACACCTTC. The chain couples TRBV7-9 to TRBJ1-2; TRBD1 matches at 7 bases. Germline CDR1 SEHNR, CDR2 FQNEAQ (reference sequence). J was trimmed by 6 bases and V by 5 bases; bases with no gene match: 9. The CDR3 runs to 14 residues.

V is TRBV6-5 and J is TRBJ2-2; D is possibly TRBD1 (6 bases). The germline V gene encodes CDR1 MNHEY and CDR2 SVGAGI. V shed 4 bases and J shed 6 bases, with 12 bases lying between them. The CDR3 length is 14 residues. CDR3 nucleotides: TGTGCCAGCAGTTCAGGGGCCAAAGCCGGGGAGCTGTTTTTT. Protein product: CASSSGAKAGELFF.

This rearrangement joins TRBV15 to TRBJ1-1; D not resolved. V was trimmed by 0 bases and J by 1 base, leaving 9 bases between them. Germline V lookup: CDR1 LNHNV, CDR2 YYDKDF (reference sequence). This CDR3 has 15 amino acids. The CDR3 here is CATSRDPKPNTEAFF. In nucleotides, the CDR3 is TGTGCCACCAGCAGAGATCCCAAGCCGAACACTGAAGCTTTCTTT.

The gene calls are TRBV28 and TRBJ1-1; D gene ambiguous. The CDR3 is 13 residues long. From germline, CDR1 is MDHEN and CDR2 SYDVKM. V was clipped by 1 base and J by 0 bases, with 3 bases between them. The DNA for the CDR3 is TGTGCCAGCAGTTTATCAGTGAACACTGAAGCTTTCTTT. Translating it yields CASSLSVNTEAFF. The whole variable domain, filled in from reference TRBV28 and TRBJ1-1, reads DVKVTQSSRYLVKRTGEKVFLECVQDMDHENMFWYRQDPGLGLRLIYFSYDVKMKEKGDIPEGYSVSREKKERFSLILESASTNQTSMYLCASSLSVNTEAFFGQGTRLTVV.

This chain uses TRBV18 with TRBJ2-1; D may be TRBD1 (5 bases). The length of the CDR3 is 16 residues. Trimming removed 3 bases at V and 7 bases at J, with 19 bases between. In germline, CDR1 is KGHSH, CDR2 LQKENI. CDR3 bases: TGTGCCAGCTCACCTCGCCTGACAGAGGCCGTAAATGAGCAGTTCTTC. It translates to CASSPRLTEAVNEQFF.

CDR3 coding DNA: TGTGCCAGCAGACCCGGGACAGGAGTTAACTATGGCTACACCTTC. Its protein is CASRPGTGVNYGYTF. This chain links TRBV9 with TRBJ1-2, with 8 bases matching TRBD1. Per germline, CDR1 SGDLS and CDR2 YYNGEE. With 5 bases clipped from V and 1 base from J, the junction kept 7 bases outside the gene matches. This CDR3 comprises 15 residues.

The rearrangement uses TRBV9 and TRBJ1-2, with 9 bases lining up with TRBD1. After removal of 1 base from V and 6 bases from J, the junction contained 1 base not matched to a gene. The CDR3 consists of 13 residues. Germline V gene data show CDR1 as SGDLS and CDR2 as YYNGEE. The CDR3 DNA reads TGTGCCAGCAGCGTACGACAGGGGGATGGCTACACCTTC. This sequence encodes CASSVRQGDGYTF.

This clone is a singleton in its sample. The gene calls are TRBV2 and TRBJ2-3; 7 bases fit TRBD2. The CDR3 contains 15 residues. Germline V gene data show CDR1 as SNHLY and CDR2 as FYNNEI. The V segment lost 6 bases and the J segment 1 base; nucleotides outside the gene matches: 7. The CDR3 here is CASRPGAGGTDTQYF. The CDR3 DNA reads as TGTGCCAGCAGGCCCGGGGCGGGGGGCACAGATACGCAGTATTTT.

J is TRBJ2-7 and V is TRBV6-1; a weak D match, TRBD2 (5 bases). The germline gives CDR1 MNHNS, CDR2 SASEGT. CDR3 size: 14 residues. V dropped 7 bases and J dropped 2 bases, with 15 bases sitting between them. CDR3 sequence (DNA): TGTGCCAGCACACTGGACTTCGTCACCTACGAGCAGTACTTC. It is translated as CASTLDFVTYEQYF.

The CDR3 DNA sequence: TGTGCCAGTAGTAACCGACAGATTAATAGCAATCAGCCCCAGCATTTT. It yields the protein CASSNRQINSNQPQHF. The chain couples TRBV19 to TRBJ1-5, with D perhaps TRBD1 (5 bases). The CDR3 runs to 16 residues. With 4 bases removed from V and 0 bases from J, the gap between germline ends came to 13 bases. Per germline, CDR1 LNHDA and CDR2 SQIVND (reference sequence). Complete variable domain (other parts from reference TRBV19 and TRBJ1-5): DGGITQSPKYLFRKEGQNVTLSCEQNLNHDAMYWYRQDPGQGLRLIYYSQIVNDFQKGDIAEGYSVSREKKESFPLTVTSAQKNPTAFYLCASSNRQINSNQPQHFGDGTRLSIL.

The chain uses TRBV4-2 and TRBJ2-7; 7 positions agree with TRBD1. The CDR3 covers 15 residues. Germline loops: CDR1 LGHNA, CDR2 YNFKEQ. V shed 2 bases and J 2 bases; nucleotides not matched to a gene: 6. The CDR3 is CASSQSSGTAYEQYF. DNA for the CDR3: TGTGCCAGCAGCCAAAGTTCCGGGACAGCCTACGAGCAGTACTTC.

The count of this clone is one. The V and J genes are TRBV6-1 and TRBJ1-1, with 7 nucleotides matching TRBD1. The V segment lost 7 bases and the J segment 4 bases; nucleotides outside the gene matches: 6. The germline CDR1 and CDR2 sequences are MNHNS and SASEGT. The CDR3 covers 13 residues. The CDR3 nucleotides are TGTGCCAGCACGAGGGGGCCTGGCACTGAAGCTTTCTTT. As protein: CASTRGPGTEAFF.

V usage is TRBV11-3 and J usage is TRBJ2-7; TRBD2 might be the D (6 bases). V was trimmed by 5 bases and J by 6 bases, leaving 14 bases between them. The germline V gene encodes CDR1 SGHNT and CDR2 YENEEA. This CDR3 is built from 13 residues. The CDR3 coding sequence is TGTGCCAGCAGCGCTACGACTAGTTTCGAGCAGTACTTC. Translation: CASSATTSFEQYF.

The chain recombines TRBV5-1 with TRBJ2-3; perhaps TRBD2 as D (5 bases). This CDR3 contains 14 residues. Germline V gene lookup returns CDR1 SGHRS and CDR2 YFSETQ. The V and J ends lost 0 bases and 6 bases respectively, with 11 bases between them. The CDR3 DNA reads as TGCGCCAGCAGCTTGGGTAGCGCTAAGGATACGCAGTATTTT. Translating gives CASSLGSAKDTQYF. The whole variable domain, filled in from reference TRBV5-1 and TRBJ2-3, reads KAGVTQTPRYLIKTRGQQVTLSCSPISGHRSVSWYQQTPGQGLQFLFEYFSETQRNKGNFPGRFSGRQFSNSRSEMNVSTLELGDSALYLCASSLGSAKDTQYFGPGTRLTVL.

This clone was seen a single time. The chain employs TRBV19 and TRBJ1-3; D uncertain. Trimming removed 7 bases at V and 0 bases at J, with 10 bases between. Germline V gene data show CDR1 as LNHDA and CDR2 as SQIVND (reference sequence). The CDR3 has 14 amino acids. Here the CDR3 DNA reads TGTGCCAGTATGAAGACACCCTCTGGAAACACCATATATTTT. The encoded protein is CASMKTPSGNTIYF.

CDR3 coding DNA: TGTGCCAGCAGCTTAGGCCGAGGCGGCTCCTACAATGAGCAGTTCTTC. This sequence encodes CASSLGRGGSYNEQFF. V usage is TRBV7-6 and J usage is TRBJ2-1; no firm D call. From germline, CDR1 is SGHVS and CDR2 FNYEAQ. This CDR3 has 16 residues. Between the trimmed V and J ends, which lost 1 base and 0 bases, there was a span of 10 bases.

J is TRBJ2-7 and V is TRBV4-1, with 9 bases aligning to TRBD2. CDR1 and CDR2 (germline): MGHRA, YSYEKL. This CDR3 contains 15 residues. Trimming at V came to 3 bases and at J to 4 bases, leaving 7 bases not matched to a gene. The CDR3 nucleotides are TGCGCCAGCAGCCACGTGTTAGCGGGGGAGTACGAGCAGTACTTC. Translation gives CASSHVLAGEYEQYF.

The chain links TRBV6-1 to TRBJ2-6, with D perhaps matching TRBD2 (5 bases). CDR1 is MNHNS and CDR2 is SASEGT in the germline V gene. The CDR3 loop spans 15 amino acids. Trimming removed 5 bases at V and 2 bases at J, with 10 bases between. CDR3 protein: CASSKEAAGANVLTF. The CDR3, as DNA: TGTGCCAGCAGTAAGGAGGCAGCTGGGGCCAACGTCCTGACTTTC.

The chain couples TRBV5-1 to TRBJ1-4; 8 bases are a match to TRBD1. The germline CDR1 and CDR2 sequences are SGHRS and YFSETQ. V lost 3 bases, J lost 8 bases, and 6 bases stayed unmatched. This CDR3 spans 14 amino acids. CDR3 region: CASSSGQGNEKLFF. The CDR3 coding sequence is TGCGCCAGCAGCTCAGGACAGGGAAACGAAAAACTGTTTTTT.

CDR3 sequence (DNA): TGTGCCAGCAGCGTATACGGCGGGACCACAGATACGCAGTATTTT. This encodes CASSVYGGTTDTQYF. This rearrangement joins TRBV9 to TRBJ2-3; tentatively, D is TRBD2 (6 bases). Between the trimmed V and J ends, which lost 1 base and 2 bases, there was a span of 11 bases. Germline-derived CDR1 and CDR2 are SGDLS and YYNGEE. The CDR3 totals 15 residues.

The V and J genes are TRBV6-5 and TRBJ2-1, with 7 bases matching TRBD2. The CDR3 is 13 amino acids. CDR1 and CDR2 from the germline V gene are MNHEY and SVGAGI. V gave up 1 base and J gave up 8 bases; unmatched junction bases: 2. CDR3 in amino acids: CASSYFLADEQFF. The CDR3, as DNA: TGTGCCAGCAGTTACTTTCTAGCGGATGAGCAGTTCTTC.